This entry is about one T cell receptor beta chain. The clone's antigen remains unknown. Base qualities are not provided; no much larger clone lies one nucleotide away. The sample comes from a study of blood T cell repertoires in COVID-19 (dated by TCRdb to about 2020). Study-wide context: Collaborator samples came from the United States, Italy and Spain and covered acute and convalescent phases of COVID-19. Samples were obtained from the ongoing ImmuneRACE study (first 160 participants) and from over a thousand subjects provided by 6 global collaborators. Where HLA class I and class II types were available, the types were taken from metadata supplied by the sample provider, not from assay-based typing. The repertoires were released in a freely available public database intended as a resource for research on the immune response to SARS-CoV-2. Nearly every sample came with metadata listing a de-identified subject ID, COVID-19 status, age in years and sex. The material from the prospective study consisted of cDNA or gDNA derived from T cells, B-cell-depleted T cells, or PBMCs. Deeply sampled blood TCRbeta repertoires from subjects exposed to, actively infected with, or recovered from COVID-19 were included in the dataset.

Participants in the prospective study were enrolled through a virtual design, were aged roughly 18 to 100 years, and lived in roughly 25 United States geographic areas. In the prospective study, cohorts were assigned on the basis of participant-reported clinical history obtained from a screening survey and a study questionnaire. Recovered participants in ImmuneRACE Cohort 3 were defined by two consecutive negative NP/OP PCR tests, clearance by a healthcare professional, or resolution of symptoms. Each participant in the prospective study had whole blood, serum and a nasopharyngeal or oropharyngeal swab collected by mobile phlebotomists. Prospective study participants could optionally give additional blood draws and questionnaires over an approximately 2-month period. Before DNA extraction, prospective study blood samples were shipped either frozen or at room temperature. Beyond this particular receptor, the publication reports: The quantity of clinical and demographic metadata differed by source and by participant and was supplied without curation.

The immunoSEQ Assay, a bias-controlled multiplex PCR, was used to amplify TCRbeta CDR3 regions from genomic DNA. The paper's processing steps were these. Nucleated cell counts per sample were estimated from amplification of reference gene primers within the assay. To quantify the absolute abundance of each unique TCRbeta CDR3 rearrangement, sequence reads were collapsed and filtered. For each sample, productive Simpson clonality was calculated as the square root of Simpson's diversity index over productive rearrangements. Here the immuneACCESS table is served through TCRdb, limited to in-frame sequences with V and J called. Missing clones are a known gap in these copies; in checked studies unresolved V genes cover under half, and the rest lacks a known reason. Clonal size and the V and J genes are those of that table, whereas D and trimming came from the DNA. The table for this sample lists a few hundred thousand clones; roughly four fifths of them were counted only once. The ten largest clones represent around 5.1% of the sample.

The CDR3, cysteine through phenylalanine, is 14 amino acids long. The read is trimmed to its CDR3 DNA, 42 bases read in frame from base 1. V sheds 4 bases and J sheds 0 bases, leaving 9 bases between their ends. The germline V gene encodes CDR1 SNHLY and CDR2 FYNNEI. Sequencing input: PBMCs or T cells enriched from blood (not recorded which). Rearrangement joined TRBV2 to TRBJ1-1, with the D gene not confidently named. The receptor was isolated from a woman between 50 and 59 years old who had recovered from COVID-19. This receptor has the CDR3 CASSVHSMNTEAFF. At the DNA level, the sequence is TGTGCCAGCAGTGTTCACAGCATGAACACTGAAGCTTTCTTT.